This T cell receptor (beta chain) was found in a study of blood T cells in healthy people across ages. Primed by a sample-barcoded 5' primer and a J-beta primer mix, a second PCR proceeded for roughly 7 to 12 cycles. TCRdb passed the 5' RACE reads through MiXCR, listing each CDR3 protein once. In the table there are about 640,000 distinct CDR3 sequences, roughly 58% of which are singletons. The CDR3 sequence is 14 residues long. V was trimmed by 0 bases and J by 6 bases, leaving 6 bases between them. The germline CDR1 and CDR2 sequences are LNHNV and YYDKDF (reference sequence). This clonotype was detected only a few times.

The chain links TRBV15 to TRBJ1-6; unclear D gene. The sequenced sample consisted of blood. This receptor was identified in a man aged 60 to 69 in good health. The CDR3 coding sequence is TGTGCCACCAGCAGAGATATGGTTAATTCACCCCTCCACTTT. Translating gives CATSRDMVNSPLHF.